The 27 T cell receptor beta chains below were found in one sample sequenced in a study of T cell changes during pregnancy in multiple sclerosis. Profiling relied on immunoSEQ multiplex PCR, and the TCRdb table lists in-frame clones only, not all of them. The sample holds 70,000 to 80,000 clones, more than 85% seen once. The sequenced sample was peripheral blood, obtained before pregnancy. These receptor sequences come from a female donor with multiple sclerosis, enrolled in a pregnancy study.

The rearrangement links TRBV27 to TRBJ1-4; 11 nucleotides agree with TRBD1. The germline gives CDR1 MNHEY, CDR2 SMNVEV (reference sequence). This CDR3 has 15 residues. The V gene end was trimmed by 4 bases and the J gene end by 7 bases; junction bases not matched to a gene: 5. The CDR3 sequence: CASSSSGQGGEKLFF. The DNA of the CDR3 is TGTGCCAGCAGTTCGTCGGGACAGGGGGGTGAAAAACTGTTTTTT.

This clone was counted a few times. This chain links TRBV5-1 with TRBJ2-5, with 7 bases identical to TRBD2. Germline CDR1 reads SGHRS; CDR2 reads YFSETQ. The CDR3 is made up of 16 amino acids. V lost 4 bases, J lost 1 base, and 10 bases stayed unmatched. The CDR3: CASSGRYSGPQETQYF. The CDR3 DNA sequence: TGCGCCAGCAGCGGGAGGTATAGCGGGCCCCAAGAGACCCAGTACTTC.

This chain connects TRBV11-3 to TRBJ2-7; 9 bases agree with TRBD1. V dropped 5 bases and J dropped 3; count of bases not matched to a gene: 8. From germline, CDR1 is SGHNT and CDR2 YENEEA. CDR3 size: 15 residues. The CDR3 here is CASSPGQGTNYEQYF. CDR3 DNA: TGTGCCAGCAGCCCCGGACAGGGGACTAACTACGAGCAGTACTTC.

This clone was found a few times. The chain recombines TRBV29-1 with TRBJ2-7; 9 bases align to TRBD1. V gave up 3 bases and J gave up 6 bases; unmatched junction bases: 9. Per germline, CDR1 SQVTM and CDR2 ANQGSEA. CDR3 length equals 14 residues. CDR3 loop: CSVDGSGTGSEQYF. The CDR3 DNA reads TGCAGCGTTGATGGATCCGGGACAGGGAGCGAGCAGTACTTC.

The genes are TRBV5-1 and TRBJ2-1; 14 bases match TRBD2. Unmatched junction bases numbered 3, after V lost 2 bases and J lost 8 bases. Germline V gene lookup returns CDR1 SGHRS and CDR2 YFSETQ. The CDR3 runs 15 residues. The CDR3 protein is CASSFGTSGSDEQFF. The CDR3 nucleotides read TGCGCCAGCAGCTTCGGGACTAGCGGGAGTGATGAGCAGTTCTTC. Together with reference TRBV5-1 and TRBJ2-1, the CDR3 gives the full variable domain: KAGVTQTPRYLIKTRGQQVTLSCSPISGHRSVSWYQQTPGQGLQFLFEYFSETQRNKGNFPGRFSGRQFSNSRSEMNVSTLELGDSALYLCASSFGTSGSDEQFFGPGTRLTVL.

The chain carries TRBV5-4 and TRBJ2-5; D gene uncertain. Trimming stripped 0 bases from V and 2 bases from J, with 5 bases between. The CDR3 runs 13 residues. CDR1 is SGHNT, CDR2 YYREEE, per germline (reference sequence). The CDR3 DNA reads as TGTGCCAGCAGCTTGGACCTACAAGAGACCCAGTACTTC. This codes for CASSLDLQETQYF. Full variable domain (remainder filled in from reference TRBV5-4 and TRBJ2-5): ETGVTQSPTHLIKTRGQQVTLRCSSQSGHNTVSWYQQALGQGPQFIFQYYREEENGRGNFPPRFSGLQFPNYSSELNVNALELDDSALYLCASSLDLQETQYFGPGTRLLVL.

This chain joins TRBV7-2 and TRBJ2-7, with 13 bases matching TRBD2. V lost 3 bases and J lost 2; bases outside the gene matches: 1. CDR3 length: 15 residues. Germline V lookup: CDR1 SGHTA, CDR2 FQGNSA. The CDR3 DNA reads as TGTGCCAGCAGCTTGACTAGCGGGGGGACCTACGAGCAGTACTTC. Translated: CASSLTSGGTYEQYF.

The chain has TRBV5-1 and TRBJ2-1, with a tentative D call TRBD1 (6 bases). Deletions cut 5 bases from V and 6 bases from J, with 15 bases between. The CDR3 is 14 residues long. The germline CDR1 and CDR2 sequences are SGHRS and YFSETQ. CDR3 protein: CASRGARVTNEQFF. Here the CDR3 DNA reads TGCGCCAGCAGGGGGGCCAGGGTCACCAATGAGCAGTTCTTC.

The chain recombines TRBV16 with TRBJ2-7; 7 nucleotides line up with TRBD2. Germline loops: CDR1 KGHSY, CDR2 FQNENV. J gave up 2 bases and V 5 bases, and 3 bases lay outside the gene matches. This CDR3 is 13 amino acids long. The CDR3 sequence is CASSGREPYEQYF. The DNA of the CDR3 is TGTGCCAGCAGCGGGCGGGAGCCCTACGAGCAGTACTTC.

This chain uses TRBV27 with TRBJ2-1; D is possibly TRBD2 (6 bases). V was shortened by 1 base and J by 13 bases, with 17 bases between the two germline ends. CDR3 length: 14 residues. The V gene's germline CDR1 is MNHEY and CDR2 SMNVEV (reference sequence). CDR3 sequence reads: CASSLFGPGEIQFF. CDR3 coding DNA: TGTGCCAGCAGTTTATTCGGCCCGGGGGAAATTCAGTTCTTC.

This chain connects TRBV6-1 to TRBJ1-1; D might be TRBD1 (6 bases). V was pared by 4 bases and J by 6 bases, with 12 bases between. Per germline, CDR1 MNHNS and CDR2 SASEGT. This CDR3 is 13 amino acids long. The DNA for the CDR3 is TGTGCCAGCAGTGGTTACAGGGCCGCTGAAGCTTTCTTT. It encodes CASSGYRAAEAFF.

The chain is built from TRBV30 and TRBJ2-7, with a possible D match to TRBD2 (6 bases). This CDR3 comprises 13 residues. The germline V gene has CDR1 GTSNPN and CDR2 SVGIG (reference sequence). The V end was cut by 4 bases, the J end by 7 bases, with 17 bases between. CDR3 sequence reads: CAWKEGPDGEQYF. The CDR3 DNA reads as TGTGCCTGGAAGGAGGGCCCCGACGGTGAGCAGTACTTC.

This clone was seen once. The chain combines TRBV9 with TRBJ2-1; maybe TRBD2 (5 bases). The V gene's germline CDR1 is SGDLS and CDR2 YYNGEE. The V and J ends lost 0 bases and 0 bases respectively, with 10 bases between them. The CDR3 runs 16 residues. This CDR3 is CASSVGGRGSYNEQFF. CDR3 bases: TGTGCCAGCAGCGTAGGCGGGCGTGGCTCCTACAATGAGCAGTTCTTC.

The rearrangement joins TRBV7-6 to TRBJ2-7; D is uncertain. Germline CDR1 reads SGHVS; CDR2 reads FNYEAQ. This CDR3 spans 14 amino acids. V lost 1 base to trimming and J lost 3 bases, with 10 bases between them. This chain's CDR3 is CASSLEAVGYEQYF. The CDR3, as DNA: TGTGCCAGCAGCTTAGAAGCCGTTGGCTACGAGCAGTACTTC.

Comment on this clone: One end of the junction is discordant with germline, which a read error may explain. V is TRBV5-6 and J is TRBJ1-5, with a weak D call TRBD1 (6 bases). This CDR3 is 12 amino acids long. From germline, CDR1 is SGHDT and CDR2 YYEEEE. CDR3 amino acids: CRGAHSNQPQHF. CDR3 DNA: TGCCGGGGGGCGCATAGCAATCAGCCCCAGCATTTT.

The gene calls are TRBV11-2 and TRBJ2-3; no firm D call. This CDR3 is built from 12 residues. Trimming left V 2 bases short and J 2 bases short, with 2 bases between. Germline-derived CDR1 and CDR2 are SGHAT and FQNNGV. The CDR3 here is CASSLYTDTQYF. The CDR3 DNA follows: TGTGCCAGCAGCTTATACACAGATACGCAGTATTTT.

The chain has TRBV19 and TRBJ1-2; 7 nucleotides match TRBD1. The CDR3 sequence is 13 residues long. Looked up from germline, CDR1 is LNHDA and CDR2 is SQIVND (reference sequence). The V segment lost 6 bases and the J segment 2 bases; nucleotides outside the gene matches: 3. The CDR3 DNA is TGTGCCAGTAGCTCACAGGGGAACTATGGCTACACCTTC. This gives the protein CASSSQGNYGYTF.

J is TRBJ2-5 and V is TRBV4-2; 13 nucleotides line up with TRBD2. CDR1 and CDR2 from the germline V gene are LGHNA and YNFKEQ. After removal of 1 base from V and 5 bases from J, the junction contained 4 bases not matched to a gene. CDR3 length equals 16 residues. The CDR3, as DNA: TGTGCCAGCAGCCAAGGACTAGCGGGGGGTCGGGAGACCCAGTACTTC. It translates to CASSQGLAGGRETQYF.

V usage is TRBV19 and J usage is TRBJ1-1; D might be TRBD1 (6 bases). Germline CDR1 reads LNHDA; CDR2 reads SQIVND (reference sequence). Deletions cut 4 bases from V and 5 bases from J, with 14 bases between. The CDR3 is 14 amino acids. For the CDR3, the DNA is TGTGCCAGTAGTAGAGCTACAGGGATAACTGAAGCTTTCTTT. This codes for CASSRATGITEAFF.

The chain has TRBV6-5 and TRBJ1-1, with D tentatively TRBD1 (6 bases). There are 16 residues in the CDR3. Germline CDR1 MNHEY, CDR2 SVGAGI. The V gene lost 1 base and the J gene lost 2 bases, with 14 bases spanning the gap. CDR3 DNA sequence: TGTGCCAGCAGTTACTTTGTCGGGGGGGGCAACACTGAAGCTTTCTTT. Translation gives CASSYFVGGGNTEAFF.

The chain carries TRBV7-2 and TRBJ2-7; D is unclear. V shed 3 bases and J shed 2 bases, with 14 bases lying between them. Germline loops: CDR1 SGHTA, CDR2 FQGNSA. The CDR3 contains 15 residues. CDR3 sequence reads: CASSLGSWAAYEQYF. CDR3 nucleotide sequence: TGTGCCAGCAGCTTGGGTAGTTGGGCAGCCTACGAGCAGTACTTC.

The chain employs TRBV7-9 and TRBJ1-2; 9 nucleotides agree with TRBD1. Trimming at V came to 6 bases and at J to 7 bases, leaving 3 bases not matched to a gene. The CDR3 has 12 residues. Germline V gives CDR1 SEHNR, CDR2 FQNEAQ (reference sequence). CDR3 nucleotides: TGTGCCAGCAGACAGGGGGCGGCTGGCTACACCTTC. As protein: CASRQGAAGYTF.

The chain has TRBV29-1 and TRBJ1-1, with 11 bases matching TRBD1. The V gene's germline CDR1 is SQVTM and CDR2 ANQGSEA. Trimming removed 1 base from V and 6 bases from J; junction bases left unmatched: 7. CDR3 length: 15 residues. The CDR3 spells CSVEGLGTGGPEAFF. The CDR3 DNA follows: TGCAGCGTTGAAGGGTTGGGGACAGGGGGTCCTGAAGCTTTCTTT. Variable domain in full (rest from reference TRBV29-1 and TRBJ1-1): SAVISQKPSRDICQRGTSLTIQCQVDSQVTMMFWYRQQPGQSLTLIATANQGSEATYESGFVIDKFPISRPNLTFSTLTVSNMSPEDSSIYLCSVEGLGTGGPEAFFGQGTRLTVV.

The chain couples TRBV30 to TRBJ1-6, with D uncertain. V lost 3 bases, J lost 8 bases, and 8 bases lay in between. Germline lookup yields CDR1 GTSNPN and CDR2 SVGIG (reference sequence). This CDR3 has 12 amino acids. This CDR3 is CAWSFPYSPLHF. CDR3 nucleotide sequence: TGTGCCTGGAGCTTCCCCTATTCACCCCTCCACTTT.

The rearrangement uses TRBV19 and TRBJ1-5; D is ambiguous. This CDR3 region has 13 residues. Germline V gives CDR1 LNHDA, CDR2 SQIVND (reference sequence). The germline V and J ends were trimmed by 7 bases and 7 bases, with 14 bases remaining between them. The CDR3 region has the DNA TGTGCCAGTACTTGGAGAGGGCACCAGCCCCAGCATTTT. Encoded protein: CASTWRGHQPQHF.

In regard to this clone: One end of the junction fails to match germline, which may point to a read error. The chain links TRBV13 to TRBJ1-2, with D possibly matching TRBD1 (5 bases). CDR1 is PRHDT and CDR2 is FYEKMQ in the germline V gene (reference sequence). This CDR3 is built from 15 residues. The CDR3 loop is CASSVGRGVAYGYTF. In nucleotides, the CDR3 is TGTGCCAGCAGCGTAGGACGGGGGGTGGCTTATGGCTACACCTTC.

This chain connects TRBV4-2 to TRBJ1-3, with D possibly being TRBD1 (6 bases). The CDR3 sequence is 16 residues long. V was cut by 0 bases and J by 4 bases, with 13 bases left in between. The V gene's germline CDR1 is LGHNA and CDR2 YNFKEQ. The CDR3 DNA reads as TGTGCCAGCAGCCAAGATAGGGGGAACTTCGGAAACACCATATATTTT. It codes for CASSQDRGNFGNTIYF.